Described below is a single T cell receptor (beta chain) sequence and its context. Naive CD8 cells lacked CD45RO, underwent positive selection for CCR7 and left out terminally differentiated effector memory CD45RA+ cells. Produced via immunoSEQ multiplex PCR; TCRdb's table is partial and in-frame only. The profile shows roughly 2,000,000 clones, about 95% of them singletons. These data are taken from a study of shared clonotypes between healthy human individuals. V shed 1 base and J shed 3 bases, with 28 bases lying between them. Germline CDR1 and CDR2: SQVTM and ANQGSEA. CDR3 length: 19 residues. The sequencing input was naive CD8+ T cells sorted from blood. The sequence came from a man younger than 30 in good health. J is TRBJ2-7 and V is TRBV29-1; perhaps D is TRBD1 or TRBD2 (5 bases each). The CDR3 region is CSVEGVMDVGARVDYEQYF. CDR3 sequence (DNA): TGCAGCGTTGAAGGGGTTATGGATGTAGGGGCGCGGGTTGACTACGAGCAGTACTTC.